Listed below are T cell receptor beta chains from one sample, sequenced in a study of T cell changes during pregnancy in multiple sclerosis. Produced via immunoSEQ multiplex PCR; TCRdb's table is partial and in-frame only. The sample has approximately 38,000 clones, more than 85% seen once. The source was CD8+ T cells from peripheral blood mononuclear cells, collected in the third trimester of pregnancy. Source of these receptors: a female donor with multiple sclerosis, enrolled in a pregnancy study. Each CDR3 is given with its conserved first and last residue. Each record gives: J gene, V gene, clone size, D gene, CDR3 DNA, CDR3 protein. D genes are given only for firm matches. Size is omitted from some rows. Given values are once, few, many or a class for expanded clones.

J: TRBJ1-5
V: TRBV7-9
size: many
D: TRBD1
DNA: TGTGCCAGCAGTCCACAGGGGGATCAGCCCCAGCATTTT
CDR3: CASSPQGDQPQHF

J: TRBJ2-3
V: TRBV4-3
size: -
D: TRBD1
DNA: TGCGCCAGCAGCCAAGACCGACAGGGTGCTAGCACAGATACGCAGTATTTT
CDR3: CASSQDRQGASTDTQYF

J: TRBJ2-3
V: TRBV6-4
size: -
D: -
DNA: TGTGCCAGCAGTGACGGGCGGGGCCCCACAGATACGCAGTATTTT
CDR3: CASSDGRGPTDTQYF

J: TRBJ1-2
V: TRBV6-4
size: -
D: TRBD1
DNA: TGTGCCAGCAGTGACTCCGGGACAGGGGGGACTGGCTACACCTTC
CDR3: CASSDSGTGGTGYTF

J: TRBJ2-7
V: TRBV28
size: -
D: -
DNA: TGTGCCAGCAGTTTCTTTACTAGTAGCGAGCAGTACTTC
CDR3: CASSFFTSSEQYF

J: TRBJ2-1
V: TRBV2
size: -
D: TRBD2
DNA: TGTGCCATCTCGCCCCCGGGACTAGCGGGACAGTACAATGAGCAGTTCTTC
CDR3: CAISPPGLAGQYNEQFF

J: TRBJ2-7
V: TRBV11-2
size: -
D: TRBD2
DNA: TGTGCCAGCAGCCCCGCGGCGGGAGAGGCCTACGAGCAGTACTTC
CDR3: CASSPAAGEAYEQYF

J: TRBJ1-2
V: TRBV7-9
size: -
D: -
DNA: TGTGCCAGCAGCTTAGGGGCAACCCCCAACTATGGCTACACCTTC
CDR3: CASSLGATPNYGYTF

J: TRBJ2-1
V: TRBV6-5
size: -
D: TRBD2
DNA: TGTGCCAGCGCTCGAGGACTAGCAGCCTACAATGAGCAGTTCTTC
CDR3: CASARGLAAYNEQFF

J: TRBJ2-1
V: TRBV9
size: -
D: -
DNA: TGTGCCAGCAGCGTAGCTGGGGGCGGTGAGCAGTTCTTC
CDR3: CASSVAGGGEQFF

J: TRBJ2-3
V: TRBV6-4
size: -
D: -
DNA: TGTGCCAGCAGTGACGGCCCGGAGGGTGGGGATACGCAGTATTTT
CDR3: CASSDGPEGGDTQYF

J: TRBJ2-5
V: TRBV7-9
size: -
D: TRBD2
DNA: TGTGCCAGCAGCTTTCAGCGGGAGGCCAAAGAGACCCAGTACTTC
CDR3: CASSFQREAKETQYF

J: TRBJ1-1
V: TRBV12-2
size: -
D: -
DNA: TGTGCAAGTCGCTTAGGGAAAGGAGGGCGCGGGACTGAAGCTTTCTTT
CDR3: CASRLGKGGRGTEAFF

J: TRBJ2-7
V: TRBV27
size: -
D: TRBD2
DNA: TGTGCCAGCAGTCCCCTAGCGGGAGGGAGCTACGAGCAGTACTTC
CDR3: CASSPLAGGSYEQYF

J: TRBJ2-5
V: TRBV13
size: -
D: TRBD1
DNA: TGTGCCAGCAGCCAGACAGGGAAAGAGCAGTACTTC
CDR3: CASSQTGKEQYF

J: TRBJ2-1
V: TRBV10-3
size: -
D: -
DNA: TGTGCCATCAGCTATGGCAATGAGCAGTTCTTC
CDR3: CAISYGNEQFF

J: TRBJ2-7
V: TRBV7-2
size: -
D: TRBD2
DNA: TGTGCCAGCAGCTTATGGTCTAGCGGGACCTACGAGCAGTACTTC
CDR3: CASSLWSSGTYEQYF

J: TRBJ2-1
V: TRBV5-1
size: -
D: TRBD2
DNA: TGCGCCAGCAGCCCAAACCCCCCGGGACTAGCGGCCTCCTACAATGAGCAGTTCTTC
CDR3: CASSPNPPGLAASYNEQFF

J: TRBJ2-1
V: TRBV29-1
size: few
D: TRBD2
DNA: TGCAGCGCTGAAGCGGGAGAGTTGAATGAGCAGTTCTTC
CDR3: CSAEAGELNEQFF

J: TRBJ1-2
V: TRBV7-9
size: -
D: TRBD1
DNA: TGTGCCAGCAGCTTAGAGGGCGCAGGGGGCGGTGGCTACACCTTC
CDR3: CASSLEGAGGGGYTF

J: TRBJ1-1
V: TRBV4-3
size: once
D: -
DNA: TGCGCCAGCAGCCATTCTCTAGACGGCACTGAAGCTTTCTTT
CDR3: CASSHSLDGTEAFF

J: TRBJ1-2
V: TRBV29-1
size: -
D: TRBD1
DNA: TGCAGCGCCGAGGGACAGTTTTATGGCTACACCTTC
CDR3: CSAEGQFYGYTF

J: TRBJ2-3
V: TRBV27
size: -
D: -
DNA: TGTGCCAGCCAGCGGTGGGGAGATACGCAGTATTTT
CDR3: CASQRWGDTQYF

J: TRBJ2-3
V: TRBV6-5
size: -
D: -
DNA: TGTGCCAGCAGTAGGACACTATACACAGATACGCAGTATTTT
CDR3: CASSRTLYTDTQYF

J: TRBJ2-7
V: TRBV28
size: many
D: TRBD2
DNA: TGTGCCAGCACCCTAGGGACTAGCGGGAACTTCGTCTTCTACGAGCAGTACTTC
CDR3: CASTLGTSGNFVFYEQYF

J: TRBJ2-1
V: TRBV7-2
size: -
D: -
DNA: TGTGCCAGCAGCTTAGCGGGGAGGTACAATGAGCAGTTCTTC
CDR3: CASSLAGRYNEQFF

J: TRBJ2-5
V: TRBV5-6
size: -
D: TRBD2
DNA: TGTGCCAGCAGCTTGGCCGGGACTAGCGCATCCCAAGAGACCCAGTACTTC
CDR3: CASSLAGTSASQETQYF

J: TRBJ2-1
V: TRBV29-1
size: -
D: -
DNA: TGCAGCGTCCTCCATCGGGGGGCGCATGAGCAGTTCTTC
CDR3: CSVLHRGAHEQFF

J: TRBJ2-7
V: TRBV7-8
size: -
D: -
DNA: TGTGCCAGCACCCCGGACATTAACTACGAGCAGTACTTC
CDR3: CASTPDINYEQYF

J: TRBJ2-5
V: TRBV5-1
size: -
D: -
DNA: TGCGCCAGCAGCTTCGACAGGAAACACTGGAAAGAGACCCAGTACTTC
CDR3: CASSFDRKHWKETQYF